One sample yielded the 21 T cell receptor beta chains listed below, sequenced in a study of CD8 T cells in Susac syndrome. RNA amounts of about 0.5 to 1 ug underwent reverse transcription with random hexamers. Via MiXCR, TCRdb re-called the immunoSEQ multiplex PCR reads, giving one row per CDR3 protein. The data contain about 440,000 distinct CDR3 sequences, more than 80% of them singletons. The sample comprised CD8+ T cells from PBMCs. The receptor set was obtained from a human donor with multiple sclerosis.

This rearrangement joins TRBV5-6 to TRBJ2-5, with D unresolved. The CDR3 extends over 14 amino acids. The germline V gene has CDR1 SGHDT and CDR2 YYEEEE. Trimming left V 0 bases short and J 5 bases short, with 11 bases between. CDR3 residues: CASSLEAVGETQYF. The CDR3 DNA reads TGTGCCAGCAGCTTGGAGGCGGTTGGGGAGACCCAGTACTTC.

This rearrangement joins TRBV5-1 to TRBJ2-2; perhaps TRBD1 as D (6 bases). This CDR3 region has 16 residues. CDR1 is SGHRS, CDR2 YFSETQ, per germline. Trimming removed 2 bases at V and 6 bases at J, with 17 bases between. In DNA form, the CDR3 reads TGCGCCAGCAGCTTTAGGACAGCACCACTACCCGGGGAGCTGTTTTTT. Amino acids: CASSFRTAPLPGELFF.

The rearrangement links TRBV18 to TRBJ1-1, with 8 bases that match TRBD1. This CDR3 has 18 amino acids. The germline V gene has CDR1 KGHSH and CDR2 LQKENI. V dropped 0 bases and J dropped 3; count of bases not matched to a gene: 12. The CDR3 region is CASSPPVTGGAFDTEAFF. The CDR3 DNA sequence: TGTGCCAGCTCACCACCGGTAACAGGGGGGGCCTTTGACACTGAAGCTTTCTTT. The full variable domain, its missing parts supplied by reference TRBV18 and TRBJ1-1, is NAGVMQNPRHLVRRRGQEARLRCSPMKGHSHVYWYRQLPEEGLKFMVYLQKENIIDESGMPKERFSAEFPKEGPSILRIQQVVRGDSAAYFCASSPPVTGGAFDTEAFFGQGTRLTVV.

The rearrangement uses TRBV14 and TRBJ2-1, with unresolved D. The CDR3 has 13 amino acids. The V and J ends lost 4 bases and 5 bases respectively, with 9 bases between them. Germline V lookup: CDR1 SGHDN, CDR2 FVKESK. The CDR3 DNA follows: TGTGCCAGCAGCCGGTGGCTGAACAATGAGCAGTTCTTC. It yields the protein CASSRWLNNEQFF.

The chain couples TRBV4-1 to TRBJ2-1; D is perhaps TRBD1 (6 bases). V shed 0 bases and J shed 2 bases, with 11 bases lying between them. Germline V CDR1 and CDR2: MGHRA, YSYEKL. This CDR3 has 16 residues. This chain's CDR3 is CASSQELQGAYNEQFF. The CDR3 DNA follows: TGCGCCAGCAGCCAAGAATTACAGGGTGCCTACAATGAGCAGTTCTTC.

This chain links TRBV12-3 or TRBV12-4 with TRBJ1-1; 9 bases agree with TRBD1. CDR3 length: 14 residues. The junction had 8 bases not matched to a gene; V was cut back by 7 bases and J by 5 bases. CDR3 bases: TGTGCCAGCATCGGGACAGGGCTTCGGACTGAAGCTTTCTTT. Its protein product is CASIGTGLRTEAFF.

This clonotype appeared a single time. The gene calls are TRBV2 and TRBJ2-3, with 11 nucleotides matching TRBD2. The CDR3 consists of 18 residues. Germline CDR1 is SNHLY and CDR2 is FYNNEI. V shed 8 bases, J shed 1 base, and the junction held 14 bases outside the gene matches. The CDR3 sequence: CASLQGLAAPRGTDTQYF. The CDR3 DNA follows: TGTGCCAGCCTTCAGGGACTAGCGGCACCACGAGGCACAGATACGCAGTATTTT.

This clonotype was seen repeatedly, ten times or more. V usage is TRBV6-1 and J usage is TRBJ2-7; D is ambiguous. The CDR3 covers 11 residues. Germline V lookup: CDR1 MNHNS, CDR2 SASEGT. V gave up 3 bases and J gave up 5 bases, with 5 bases separating them. The CDR3 protein is CASSERNEQYF. Here the CDR3 DNA reads TGTGCCAGCAGTGAGAGGAACGAGCAGTACTTC.

This chain joins TRBV5-1 and TRBJ2-4; tentatively, D is TRBD1 (6 bases). This CDR3 region has 14 residues. Trimming pared 4 bases from V and 6 bases from J, leaving 14 bases between. The V gene's germline CDR1 is SGHRS and CDR2 YFSETQ. The CDR3 here is CASSNDRFLNIQYF. The CDR3 coding sequence is TGCGCCAGCAGCAACGACAGGTTTCTAAACATTCAGTACTTC.

This sequence joins TRBV19 and TRBJ2-1, with D tentatively TRBD1 or TRBD2 (5 bases each). Trimming shortened V by 8 bases and J by 4 bases, and 9 bases separated the two germline ends. The germline V gene encodes CDR1 LNHDA and CDR2 SQIVND (reference sequence). The CDR3 has 12 residues. CDR3 nucleotides: TGTGCCAGTGGGACGGCTTACAATGAGCAGTTCTTC. Amino acids: CASGTAYNEQFF. The full variable domain, completed using reference TRBV19 and TRBJ2-1, is DGGITQSPKYLFRKEGQNVTLSCEQNLNHDAMYWYRQDPGQGLRLIYYSQIVNDFQKGDIAEGYSVSREKKESFPLTVTSAQKNPTAFYLCASGTAYNEQFFGPGTRLTVL.

The chain combines TRBV6-5 with TRBJ1-1; D is perhaps TRBD1 (5 bases). The germline gives CDR1 MNHEY, CDR2 SVGAGI. The CDR3 spans 13 residues. Trimming removed 6 bases from V and 1 base from J, with 9 bases in between. CDR3 sequence: CASRTTGNTEAFF. The CDR3 nucleotides read TGTGCCAGCAGGACAACAGGGAACACTGAAGCTTTCTTT.

The chain is built from TRBV12-3 or TRBV12-4 and TRBJ2-1, with D unresolved. Trimming removed 3 bases at V and 6 bases at J, with 6 bases between. There are 12 residues in the CDR3. In DNA, the CDR3 is TGTGCCAGCAGTTTTTTTAGCAATGAGCAGTTCTTC. Translated: CASSFFSNEQFF.

The chain combines TRBV14 with TRBJ1-1; the match to TRBD1 covers 7 bases. J was trimmed by 9 bases and V by 0 bases; bases with no gene match: 7. The CDR3 loop spans 14 amino acids. Germline V gene lookup returns CDR1 SGHDN and CDR2 FVKESK. The CDR3 sequence is CASSQDQGDLKAFF. The CDR3 bases are TGTGCCAGCAGCCAAGATCAGGGGGACCTAAAAGCTTTCTTT.

The V gene is TRBV7-9, the J gene TRBJ2-2; no firm D call. CDR3 length: 13 amino acids. Germline values: CDR1 SEHNR, CDR2 FQNEAQ (reference sequence). The ends were cut back, 5 bases at V and 6 bases at J, with 10 bases in the middle. CDR3 region: CASSDSTAGELFF. CDR3 bases: TGTGCCAGCAGCGATAGTACGGCCGGGGAGCTGTTTTTT.

This rearrangement joins TRBV10-3 to TRBJ1-1, with 9 bases lining up with TRBD1. V shed 10 bases, J shed 3 bases, and the junction held 3 bases outside the gene matches. The CDR3 has 12 residues. Germline CDR1 ENHRY, CDR2 SYGVKD. Here the CDR3 reads CATDRGDTEAFF. CDR3 nucleotide sequence: TGTGCCACCGACAGGGGGGACACTGAAGCTTTCTTT.

The CDR3 spells CASSFREGTEAFF. The CDR3 DNA reads TGCGCCAGCAGCTTTCGGGAGGGGACTGAAGCTTTCTTT. This chain uses TRBV5-1 with TRBJ1-1; D is possibly TRBD1 (5 bases). Germline values: CDR1 SGHRS, CDR2 YFSETQ. Between the trimmed V and J ends, which lost 2 bases and 5 bases, there was a span of 10 bases. The CDR3 spans 13 residues.

The rearrangement joins TRBV29-1 to TRBJ1-5; D perhaps matches TRBD1 (6 bases). V was shortened by 5 bases and J by 4 bases, with 9 bases between the two germline ends. The CDR3 sequence is 12 residues long. CDR1 and CDR2 from the germline V gene are SQVTM and ANQGSEA. The CDR3 is CSVLQGNQPQHF. In nucleotides, the CDR3 is TGCAGCGTTCTACAGGGAAATCAGCCCCAGCATTTT.

J is TRBJ2-7 and V is TRBV3-1, with TRBD1 matching over 8 bases. CDR3 size: 15 residues. V lost 0 bases to trimming and J lost 3 bases; unmatched junction nucleotides: 4. Germline V gives CDR1 LGHDT, CDR2 YNNKEL (reference sequence). The DNA for the CDR3 is TGTGCCAGCAGCCAAGACCCAGGGGGCTTCTACGAGCAGTACTTC. Protein: CASSQDPGGFYEQYF.

This chain uses TRBV4-1 with TRBJ2-3, with D possibly TRBD1 on 6 matching bases. The germline CDR1 and CDR2 sequences are MGHRA and YSYEKL. This CDR3 is 16 amino acids long. Trimming removed 0 bases at V and 2 bases at J, with 12 bases between. In DNA form, the CDR3 reads TGCGCCAGCAGCCAAGATATACAGGGAATCACAGATACGCAGTATTTT. The encoded protein is CASSQDIQGITDTQYF.

J is TRBJ1-1 and V is TRBV5-4, with TRBD1 matching over 10 bases. V lost 4 bases, J lost 1 base, and 4 bases stayed unmatched. This CDR3 comprises 15 residues. The germline CDR1 and CDR2 sequences are SGHNT and YYREEE (reference sequence). The CDR3 sequence is CASSGQGGGNTEAFF. CDR3 DNA sequence: TGTGCCAGCAGCGGACAGGGGGGAGGGAACACTGAAGCTTTCTTT.

The genes are TRBV27 and TRBJ2-3; 8 nucleotides line up with TRBD1. This CDR3 has 13 amino acids. V shed 8 bases, J shed 4 bases, and the junction held 5 bases outside the gene matches. In germline, CDR1 is MNHEY, CDR2 SMNVEV (reference sequence). The CDR3 coding sequence is TGTGCCAGCGTCCAGGGGGCGGCAGATACGCAGTATTTT. Its translation is CASVQGAADTQYF.